Listed here are 23 T cell receptor beta chains from one sample, sequenced in a study of T-cell reconstitution after alpha-beta-depleted transplantation in children. Unique molecular identifiers were built into the TCRbeta library. TCRdb called the PCR reads again in MiXCR, with one record for every CDR3 protein. The sample includes 250,000 to 400,000 distinct CDR3 sequences, roughly 25% of them seen just once. Sequencing was performed on PBMCs, mostly from graft donor cells, taken 180 days after TCRalphabeta/CD19-depleted stem cell transplant. The source is a male patient under 18 who had a stem cell transplant for acute lymphoblastic leukemia, so the T cells may come from the graft donor.

This clonotype was observed a few times. This chain links TRBV7-3 with TRBJ2-2; 10 nucleotides agree with TRBD1. The CDR3 contains 14 residues. In germline, CDR1 is SGHTA, CDR2 FQGTGA. With V trimmed by 6 bases and J by 6 bases, 4 bases remained unmatched. CDR3 DNA: TGTGCCAGCAGAAAAGGACAGGGGGCCGGGGAGCTGTTTTTT. Amino acid sequence: CASRKGQGAGELFF.

The V gene is TRBV21-1, the J gene TRBJ2-1. TRBV21-1 is a recognized pseudogene. The CDR3 length is 12 residues. In DNA, the CDR3 is TGTGACAGGAAATTCTCCTACAATGAGCAGTTCTTC. Translating gives CDRKFSYNEQFF.

There are many counts of this clonotype. The chain has TRBV7-2 and TRBJ2-1; D uncertain. The germline V and J ends were trimmed by 2 bases and 12 bases, with 11 bases remaining between them. The CDR3 has 12 amino acids. In germline, CDR1 is SGHTA, CDR2 FQGNSA. The CDR3 DNA sequence: TGTGCCAGCAGCTTATTCGCGCATGGGCAGTTCTTC. Its protein product is CASSLFAHGQFF.

DNA for the CDR3: TGTGCCAGTAGTATTGTGCGGCTCAATCAGCCCCAGCATTTT. It translates to CASSIVRLNQPQHF. The gene calls are TRBV19 and TRBJ1-5; no reliable D call. V lost 3 bases and J 3 bases, leaving 9 bases between the germline ends. This CDR3 region has 14 residues. The germline gives CDR1 LNHDA, CDR2 SQIVND (reference sequence).

V usage is TRBV28 and J usage is TRBJ1-2; maybe TRBD1 (5 bases). CDR1 and CDR2 (germline): MDHEN, SYDVKM. V lost 6 bases to trimming and J lost 4 bases, with 15 bases between them. The CDR3 length is 14 residues. The CDR3 DNA sequence: TGTGCCAGCAGGCCGGGACTTACTTCCTATGGCTACACCTTC. Translated: CASRPGLTSYGYTF.

This chain connects TRBV12-3 or TRBV12-4 to TRBJ2-6; D is unclear. Deletions cut 10 bases from V and 4 bases from J, with 17 bases between. CDR3 length: 15 residues. The CDR3 sequence: CATTGWAGGANVLTF. CDR3 in DNA: TGTGCCACCACCGGGTGGGCAGGAGGGGCCAACGTCCTGACTTTC.

Only a few counts were recorded for this clonotype. The chain employs TRBV7-9 and TRBJ2-3; no clear D. CDR1 is SEHNR and CDR2 is FQNEAQ in the germline V gene (reference sequence). The CDR3 totals 15 residues. V lost 1 base, J lost 2 bases, and 10 bases lay in between. CDR3 nucleotides: TGTGCCAGCAGCTTAGGGTTCTACGACACAGATACGCAGTATTTT. Its protein is CASSLGFYDTDTQYF.

This clonotype was observed a handful of times. J is TRBJ1-5 and V is TRBV4-1; unclear D gene. Germline CDR1 MGHRA, CDR2 YSYEKL. Trimming shortened V by 1 base and J by 0 bases, and 13 bases separated the two germline ends. The length of the CDR3 is 17 residues. CDR3 amino acids: CASSQGREIYSNQPQHF. The CDR3 DNA follows: TGCGCCAGCAGCCAAGGAAGGGAAATCTATAGCAATCAGCCCCAGCATTTT.

The chain combines TRBV20-1 with TRBJ2-7; no clear D gene. This CDR3 has 11 residues. Per the germline V gene, CDR1 is DFQATT and CDR2 is SNEGSKA (reference sequence). V was pared by 5 bases and J by 4 bases, with 9 bases between. CDR3 amino acids: CSARNGYEQYF. CDR3 DNA: TGCAGTGCTCGAAACGGGTACGAGCAGTACTTC.

This clonotype was found a few times. Germline is not matched at one junction end, which may reflect a read error. The J gene is TRBJ1-1, the V gene TRBV29-1; maybe TRBD1 (5 bases). CDR1 and CDR2 (germline): SQVTM, ANQGSEA. The length of the CDR3 is 15 residues. CDR3 DNA: TGCAGCGTGGAAGGGGATAGGGGAGGGGACACTGAAGCTTTCTTT. It yields the protein CSVEGDRGGDTEAFF. Using reference TRBV29-1 and TRBJ1-1 for the parts outside the CDR3, the full variable domain is SAVISQKPSRDICQRGTSLTIQCQVDSQVTMMFWYRQQPGQSLTLIATANQGSEATYESGFVIDKFPISRPNLTFSTLTVSNMSPEDSSIYLCSVEGDRGGDTEAFFGQGTRLTVV.

This clonotype was recorded a few times. The rearrangement uses TRBV20-1 and TRBJ2-5; D gene ambiguous. Trimming cost V 4 bases and J 3 bases, with 18 bases left between them. The CDR3 runs to 15 residues. CDR1 DFQATT and CDR2 SNEGSKA come from the germline V gene (reference sequence). The CDR3 DNA is TGCAGTGCTAACCGCTTGCGGCGCTACAAAGAGACCCAGTACTTC. Residues: CSANRLRRYKETQYF.

This clonotype came up many times. This CDR3 reads CATSRDIQGMGDNEQFF. CDR3 bases: TGTGCCACCAGCAGAGATATTCAGGGGATGGGGGACAATGAGCAGTTCTTC. The rearrangement joins TRBV15 to TRBJ2-1, with D possibly TRBD1 on 6 matching bases. This CDR3 comprises 17 residues. V lost 0 bases to trimming and J lost 5 bases, with 17 bases between them. Germline CDR1 LNHNV, CDR2 YYDKDF (reference sequence). Filled out from reference TRBV15 and TRBJ2-1, the complete variable domain reads DAMVIQNPRYQVTQFGKPVTLSCSQTLNHNVMYWYQQKSSQAPKLLFHYYDKDFNNEADTPDNFQSRRPNTSFCFLDIRSPGLGDTAMYLCATSRDIQGMGDNEQFFGPGTRLTVL.

V gene TRBV10-3 combines with J gene TRBJ2-6; unclear D gene. This CDR3 contains 14 residues. CDR1 and CDR2 from the germline V gene are ENHRY and SYGVKD. The V gene lost 4 bases and the J gene lost 13 bases, with 17 bases spanning the gap. The CDR3 DNA follows: TGTGCCATCAGTGGGCACAGCCGAAATAGGGTCCTGACTTTC. Protein product: CAISGHSRNRVLTF.

The chain employs TRBV20-1 and TRBJ2-2; 14 bases agree with TRBD2. Trimming took 6 bases from V and 7 from J; bases not matched to a gene: 10. This CDR3 is built from 16 residues. The germline V gene has CDR1 DFQATT and CDR2 SNEGSKA (reference sequence). In DNA, the CDR3 is TGCAGTGCCCTGACTAGCGGGAGGGACCTCGGCGGGGAGCTGTTTTTT. Protein: CSALTSGRDLGGELFF.

This sequence joins TRBV6-5 and TRBJ1-1; the D gene is possibly TRBD1 (6 bases). The length of the CDR3 is 13 residues. Per germline, CDR1 MNHEY and CDR2 SVGAGI. V was pared by 2 bases and J by 9 bases, with 13 bases between. Written as DNA, the CDR3 is TGTGCCAGCAGTTACGGGGCAGGGGCTAAAGCTTTCTTT. Translated, it gives CASSYGAGAKAFF.

This clonotype was counted ten times or more. This chain uses TRBV7-2 with TRBJ2-1; D gene uncertain. Germline V CDR1 and CDR2: SGHTA, FQGNSA. Trimming shortened V by 2 bases and J by 3 bases, and 11 bases separated the two germline ends. The CDR3 runs to 15 residues. The CDR3 sequence is CASSLLAFDYNEQFF. For the CDR3, the DNA is TGTGCCAGCAGCTTACTCGCTTTCGACTACAATGAGCAGTTCTTC.

The rearrangement joins TRBV20-1 to TRBJ2-1, with 10 bases that match TRBD2. This CDR3 contains 12 residues. CDR1 is DFQATT and CDR2 is SNEGSKA in the germline V gene (reference sequence). The CDR3 loop reads CRLGTSDNEQFF. Here the CDR3 DNA reads TGCAGATTGGGGACTAGCGACAATGAGCAGTTCTTC.

The rearrangement links TRBV2 to TRBJ2-3; D gene unclear. V shed 6 bases and J shed 4 bases, with 32 bases lying between them. CDR3 size: 20 residues. From germline, CDR1 is SNHLY and CDR2 FYNNEI. The CDR3 reads CASRARRRYPSTVPPDTQYF. The CDR3 bases are TGTGCCAGCAGGGCGCGTCGCAGGTACCCTTCTACAGTCCCACCAGATACGCAGTATTTT.

V and J are TRBV11-2 and TRBJ2-2, with 9 bases aligning to TRBD2. The V gene's germline CDR1 is SGHAT and CDR2 FQNNGV. The CDR3 covers 14 residues. The V segment lost 5 bases and the J segment 10 bases; nucleotides outside the gene matches: 8. CDR3 coding DNA: TGTGCCAGCAGCCCGAGAAGGACTAGCGAGGAGCTGTTTTTT. Protein product: CASSPRRTSEELFF.

This clonotype has only a few counts. The rearrangement links TRBV27 to TRBJ2-7; 11 bases agree with TRBD2. The germline V gene encodes CDR1 MNHEY and CDR2 SMNVEV (reference sequence). The CDR3 is 16 residues long. The V and J ends lost 6 bases and 2 bases, in that order; junction bases with no gene match: 9. The chain's CDR3 is CASRPPGLAVPYEQYF. The CDR3 bases are TGTGCCAGCAGACCGCCGGGACTAGCGGTTCCCTACGAGCAGTACTTC.

This clonotype has a single count. This chain connects TRBV5-5 to TRBJ2-4; D call uncertain. The length of the CDR3 is 18 residues. Trimming shortened V by 0 bases and J by 0 bases, and 16 bases separated the two germline ends. Germline CDR1 is SGHKS and CDR2 is YYEKEE (reference sequence). The CDR3 reads CASSLARSPSLAKNIQYF. In DNA form, the CDR3 reads TGTGCCAGCAGCTTGGCGAGGTCACCCTCACTAGCCAAAAACATTCAGTACTTC.

There are a few counts of this clonotype. The gene calls are TRBV4-1 and TRBJ2-1; TRBD2 agrees at 13 bases. Germline-derived CDR1 and CDR2 are MGHRA and YSYEKL. V shed 4 bases, J shed 3 bases, and the junction held 9 bases outside the gene matches. The CDR3 contains 18 residues. The CDR3 region has the DNA TGCGCCAGCAGCCTTCGGACTAGCGGGGGCTTGGTCTACAATGAGCAGTTCTTC. This sequence encodes CASSLRTSGGLVYNEQFF.

V and J are TRBV12-3 or TRBV12-4 and TRBJ2-3, with a weak D call TRBD2 (6 bases). CDR3 size: 16 residues. V lost 3 bases and J 0 bases, leaving 13 bases between the germline ends. CDR3 DNA sequence: TGTGCCAGCAGTTTTGGAGGTGGGAGGAGCACAGATACGCAGTATTTT. Translation gives CASSFGGGRSTDTQYF.